This T cell receptor (beta chain) emerged from a study of cytomegalovirus exposure and HLA in healthy donors. Sequencing used immunoSEQ multiplex PCR; TCRdb keeps in-frame clones, though not all of them. The sample yields 90,000 to 150,000 clones, more than 75% seen once. V lost 6 bases to trimming and J lost 2 bases, with 15 bases between them. This CDR3 contains 15 residues. Germline V gene data show CDR1 as MNHEY and CDR2 as SVGAGI. The V call is TRBV6-5, the J call TRBJ2-3; the D gene is possibly TRBD1 (6 bases). This sequence was found in a man between 18 and 29 years old in good health and CMV-seronegative. The sample consisted of PBMCs. CDR3 protein: CASRTDSQITDTQYF. The DNA for the CDR3 is TGTGCCAGCAGAACGGACAGCCAGATCACAGATACGCAGTATTTT.